This record concerns one TCR beta chain sequence. Antigen: not known. The culture ran for approximately 10 days, and then CD4+ T cells were isolated. Negative nucleocapsid antibody tests before and after vaccination confirmed no previous SARS-CoV-2 infection. Each culture had half its medium swapped for IL-2 medium on days 3 and 7. The data originate from a study of vaccination effects on CD4 cells after COVID-19. CDR1 LNHNV and CDR2 YYDKDF come from the germline V gene (reference sequence). Trimming cost V 5 bases and J 8 bases; bases outside gene matches: 12. This CDR3 is built from 16 residues. Profiled with immunoSEQ multiplex PCR; TCRdb holds only in-frame clones, not every one. Of tens of thousands of clones listed, over 65% were seen once; the top ten hold 2.5% to 3.5%.

Source: CD4+ T cells from PBMCs cultured without peptide, taken before COVID-19 vaccination. The clonotype originates from a human donor who received a COVID-19 vaccine. The rearrangement uses TRBV15 and TRBJ2-1, with 10 bases lining up with TRBD2. CDR3 in amino acids: CATSSQTSGVFDEQFF. CDR3 nucleotide sequence: TGTGCCACCAGCTCACAAACTAGCGGGGTGTTCGATGAGCAGTTCTTC.